The sequence of this T cell receptor (beta chain) was determined in a study of T cell clusters in autoimmune cytopenias. TRB was amplified by touch-down multiplex PCR, primer pools A and B combined. TCRdb reprocessed the multiplex PCR reads and keeps a single row for each CDR3 protein, giving no DNA. The data show roughly 7,400 distinct CDR3 sequences, and the top ten clones hold 15% to 20%. TRB was amplified from roughly 250 ng of peripheral blood genomic DNA per sample. CDR3 length: 12 residues. Germline V lookup: CDR1 MNHEY, CDR2 SVGAGI. This clonotype counts as medium-sized by frequency. The same sample was also used in a study of T cell repertoires in aging, cancer and after chemotherapy. This second study says: Healthy donors lost TCR diversity with age mainly through richness, cancer patients through richness and evenness.

This receptor was taken from a human donor in good health. Sequencing was performed on peripheral blood. The rearrangement links TRBV6-5 to TRBJ1-2; the TRBD1 assignment by TCRdb is unverifiable without DNA. Here the CDR3 reads CASSNGGYGYTF.